One and the same sample provided the 28 T cell receptor beta chains below, sequenced in a study of response to subunit inactivated influenza vaccine (dated by TCRdb to 2016 to 2018). Receptor amplification or capture employed RT-PCR. Data came from an Illumina HiSeq 2500. TCRdb ran its own pipeline on the public reads, namely fastp trimming at Q25 and MiXCR clone calling, and kept in-frame beta chains. One record per CDR3 amino acid sequence lists the most common genes and DNA. Within this sample are about 700,000 distinct CDR3 sequences, with more than 11% of them counted one time only. 5.5% to 7% of the sample is taken by the ten largest. Sequencing was performed on PBMCs from blood, taken 14 days before vaccination. The receptors here all came from a man aged 50 to 60 who received an inactivated influenza vaccine. Donor details come from another sample of the same person, matched by shared clones.

In this sample, this clonotype turned up many times. The V and J genes are TRBV29-1 and TRBJ1-1; D remains unclear. CDR1 and CDR2 (germline): SQVTM, ANQGSEA. Trimming took 4 bases from V and 8 from J, leaving 8 bases between them. This CDR3 is 10 amino acids long. The CDR3 DNA sequence: TGCAGCGTTGTTCTTGGGGAAGCTTTCTTT. This translates into CSVVLGEAFF. The variable domain in full, completed from reference TRBV29-1 and TRBJ1-1, reads SAVISQKPSRDICQRGTSLTIQCQVDSQVTMMFWYRQQPGQSLTLIATANQGSEATYESGFVIDKFPISRPNLTFSTLTVSNMSPEDSSIYLCSVVLGEAFFGQGTRLTVV.

This chain links TRBV7-2 with TRBJ2-5; D not resolved. Germline CDR1 and CDR2: SGHTA and FQGNSA. This CDR3 spans 16 amino acids. Trimming cost V 1 base and J 1 base, with 13 bases left between them. Here the CDR3 reads CASSLEGWAVQETQYF. The CDR3 DNA is TGTGCCAGCAGCTTAGAGGGCTGGGCAGTCCAAGAGACCCAGTACTTC.

V usage is TRBV12-3 or TRBV12-4 and J usage is TRBJ2-2; 7 bases are shared with TRBD1. With V trimmed by 1 base and J by 3 bases, 2 bases remained unmatched. This CDR3 spans 15 amino acids. The CDR3 reads CASSLVDRDTGELFF. The CDR3 bases are TGTGCCAGCAGTTTAGTTGACAGGGACACCGGGGAGCTGTTTTTT.

This clonotype was counted ten times or more. The rearrangement links TRBV12-3 or TRBV12-4 to TRBJ2-2, with 11 bases lining up with TRBD2. The CDR3 has 15 amino acids. Trimming removed 5 bases from V and 6 bases from J; junction bases left unmatched: 5. The CDR3 region is CASSLTSGVAGELFF. CDR3 bases: TGTGCCAGCAGTCTGACTAGCGGGGTGGCCGGGGAGCTGTTTTTT.

The V gene is TRBV24-1, the J gene TRBJ2-2; 12 bases align to TRBD1. Trimming took 4 bases from V and 0 from J; bases not matched to a gene: 8. Germline CDR1 is KGHDR and CDR2 is SFDVKD. The CDR3 is 19 amino acids. Here the CDR3 reads CATSDSGTGGSTNTGELFF. The CDR3 nucleotides read TGTGCCACCAGTGACTCCGGGACAGGGGGCTCCACGAACACCGGGGAGCTGTTTTTT.

The CDR3 DNA reads TGCAGTGCTAGTGACGACGGATCCTACGAGCAGTACTTC. Its protein product is CSASDDGSYEQYF. This sequence joins TRBV20-1 and TRBJ2-7, with no clear D. Per germline, CDR1 DFQATT and CDR2 SNEGSKA (reference sequence). Trimming stripped 3 bases from V and 1 base from J, with 10 bases between. CDR3 length equals 13 residues.

This rearrangement joins TRBV30 to TRBJ1-6, with D tentatively TRBD1 (5 bases). From germline, CDR1 is GTSNPN and CDR2 SVGIG (reference sequence). The length of the CDR3 is 13 residues. Trimming removed 0 bases at V and 7 bases at J, with 7 bases between. CDR3 sequence: CAWSVRTNSPLHF. CDR3 DNA: TGTGCCTGGAGTGTACGGACAAATTCACCCCTCCACTTT.

This clonotype came up a few times. The chain employs TRBV20-1 and TRBJ1-1; a weak D match, TRBD1 (5 bases). The CDR3 spans 13 residues. The germline V gene has CDR1 DFQATT and CDR2 SNEGSKA (reference sequence). The V gene lost 3 bases and the J gene lost 4 bases, with 12 bases spanning the gap. The DNA of the CDR3 is TGCAGTGCTAGTGCGGGGGAACTCACTGAAGCTTTCTTT. Protein product: CSASAGELTEAFF.

This clonotype appeared a few times. The chain joins TRBV14 to TRBJ2-7, with D possibly matching TRBD1 (6 bases). CDR1 SGHDN and CDR2 FVKESK come from the germline V gene. CDR3 length equals 12 residues. Trimming took 4 bases from V and 5 from J, leaving 9 bases between them. The CDR3 sequence: CASSRYRDEQYF. The CDR3 DNA reads TGTGCCAGCAGCCGCTACAGGGACGAGCAGTACTTC. Full variable domain (rest looked up from reference TRBV14 and TRBJ2-7): EAGVTQFPSHSVIEKGQTVTLRCDPISGHDNLYWYRRVMGKEIKFLLHFVKESKQDESGMPNNRFLAERTGGTYSTLKVQPAELEDSGVYFCASSRYRDEQYFGPGTRLTVT.

This rearrangement joins TRBV2 to TRBJ2-5; TRBD1 aligns across 9 bases. Germline V gene lookup returns CDR1 SNHLY and CDR2 FYNNEI. The V and J ends lost 7 bases and 2 bases, in that order; junction bases with no gene match: 8. This CDR3 is 15 amino acids long. For the CDR3, the DNA is TGTGCCAGCATGACGGGGACAGGGCTGCAAGAGACCCAGTACTTC. It encodes CASMTGTGLQETQYF.

In this sample, this clonotype turned up many times. The chain uses TRBV29-1 and TRBJ2-1; a possible D gene is TRBD1 (5 bases). V dropped 7 bases and J dropped 6 bases, with 19 bases sitting between them. The CDR3 contains 14 residues. The germline CDR1 and CDR2 sequences are SQVTM and ANQGSEA. CDR3 sequence reads: CSAARLGASNEQFF. DNA for the CDR3: TGCAGCGCTGCTAGGCTAGGGGCCTCCAATGAGCAGTTCTTC.

This clonotype was counted between two and nine times. The chain links TRBV28 to TRBJ1-5; 9 bases are a match to TRBD1. Germline trimming cut 5 bases from V and 4 bases from J; bases unmatched to any gene: 9. Germline values: CDR1 MDHEN, CDR2 SYDVKM. This CDR3 contains 16 residues. The CDR3 loop reads CASSTTGTGYNQPQHF. The CDR3, as DNA: TGTGCCAGCAGTACCACCGGGACAGGGTATAATCAGCCCCAGCATTTT.

The J gene is TRBJ2-7, the V gene TRBV18, with 11 bases identical to TRBD1. V shed 3 bases and J 6 bases; nucleotides not matched to a gene: 10. This CDR3 comprises 16 residues. Germline values: CDR1 KGHSH, CDR2 LQKENI. This CDR3 is CASSPVIGTGGGEQYF. Here the CDR3 DNA reads TGTGCCAGCTCACCGGTAATCGGGACAGGGGGAGGCGAGCAGTACTTC.

The gene calls are TRBV24-1 and TRBJ2-1; 7 bases align to TRBD1. The CDR3 has 16 amino acids. Germline assignment: CDR1 KGHDR and CDR2 SFDVKD. V was clipped by 1 base and J by 0 bases; unmatched bases: 2. The CDR3 loop reads CATSDFRGLSYNEQFF. The CDR3 DNA is TGTGCCACCAGTGATTTTAGGGGGCTCTCCTACAATGAGCAGTTCTTC.

V and J are TRBV11-2 and TRBJ1-5; tentative D call: TRBD1 (5 bases). The CDR3 length is 14 residues. Germline V gene sequence: CDR1 SGHAT, CDR2 FQNNGV. V was clipped by 0 bases and J by 4 bases, with 7 bases between them. Here the CDR3 DNA reads TGTGCCAGCAGCTTAGATTGGGGGAATCAGCCCCAGCATTTT. Encoded protein: CASSLDWGNQPQHF.

This clonotype appeared many times. The V and J genes are TRBV12-3 or TRBV12-4 and TRBJ1-1; tentative D call: TRBD1 (5 bases). This CDR3 region has 14 residues. V was trimmed by 2 bases and J by 3 bases, leaving 10 bases between them. The CDR3 DNA reads as TGTGCCAGCAGTTTAAATCCAGGGTACACTGAAGCTTTCTTT. Its protein is CASSLNPGYTEAFF.

The table lists this clonotype with many counts. This chain connects TRBV2 to TRBJ2-2, with 10 bases lining up with TRBD2. The CDR3 contains 18 residues. The V and J ends lost 5 bases and 3 bases, in that order; junction bases with no gene match: 12. Per germline, CDR1 SNHLY and CDR2 FYNNEI. The CDR3 reads CASSSDTLAGNDTGELFF. The CDR3 DNA follows: TGTGCCAGCAGTTCTGATACACTAGCGGGGAACGACACCGGGGAGCTGTTTTTT.

This clonotype was seen ten or more times. The rearrangement links TRBV6-1 to TRBJ1-2; D is undetermined. The germline V gene has CDR1 MNHNS and CDR2 SASEGT. Trimming stripped 1 base from V and 0 bases from J, with 9 bases between. There are 15 residues in the CDR3. CDR3 amino acids: CASSEGRKTNYGYTF. The CDR3 DNA follows: TGTGCCAGCAGTGAAGGACGTAAGACTAACTATGGCTACACCTTC.

This clonotype was found many times. The chain links TRBV28 to TRBJ2-5, with a possible D match to TRBD1 (6 bases). Germline values: CDR1 MDHEN, CDR2 SYDVKM. V was cut by 4 bases and J by 4 bases, with 13 bases left in between. The CDR3 is made up of 14 amino acids. The CDR3 is CASSYLTGRETQYF. The CDR3 nucleotides read TGTGCCAGCAGTTATCTGACAGGAAGAGAGACCCAGTACTTC.

This clonotype has only a few counts. The rearrangement links TRBV29-1 to TRBJ2-7; 9 bases line up with TRBD2. The junction had 5 bases not matched to a gene; V was cut back by 6 bases and J by 8 bases. Per germline, CDR1 SQVTM and CDR2 ANQGSEA. The CDR3 runs to 11 residues. The CDR3 protein is CSVTAGGKQYF. The CDR3 DNA reads as TGCAGCGTCACCGCGGGGGGGAAGCAGTACTTC.

The sample holds a few counts of this clonotype. The V gene is TRBV28, the J gene TRBJ1-1; TRBD1 matches 7 bases. The V gene end was trimmed by 3 bases and the J gene end by 5 bases; junction bases not matched to a gene: 6. This CDR3 comprises 14 residues. Looked up from germline, CDR1 is MDHEN and CDR2 is SYDVKM. CDR3 residues: CASSFVTGRTEAFF. In DNA form, the CDR3 reads TGTGCCAGCAGTTTTGTGACAGGGAGAACTGAAGCTTTCTTT.

The chain has TRBV20-1 and TRBJ2-7, with TRBD2 as a possible D gene (5 bases). V lost 6 bases, J lost 3 bases, and 18 bases lay in between. Germline assignment: CDR1 DFQATT and CDR2 SNEGSKA (reference sequence). The CDR3 extends over 14 amino acids. CDR3 loop: CSASPAGRDYEQYF. The DNA for the CDR3 is TGCAGTGCCTCCCCGGCGGGCCGCGACTACGAGCAGTACTTC.

V usage is TRBV3-1 and J usage is TRBJ2-1; 9 bases line up with TRBD2. Looked up from germline, CDR1 is LGHDT and CDR2 is YNNKEL (reference sequence). V was clipped by 1 base and J by 2 bases; unmatched bases: 6. The CDR3 sequence is 17 residues long. The chain's CDR3 is CASSQGGLAGTYNEQFF. CDR3 nucleotides: TGTGCCAGCAGCCAAGGCGGTCTAGCGGGAACCTACAATGAGCAGTTCTTC.

This clonotype turned up a few times. The CDR3 nucleotides are TGCAGCGTCCGTTGGGGTCCCCAAGAGACCCAGTACTTC. This translates into CSVRWGPQETQYF. The rearrangement links TRBV29-1 to TRBJ2-5; unclear D gene. Trimming removed 6 bases from V and 1 base from J, with 12 bases in between. The V gene's germline CDR1 is SQVTM and CDR2 ANQGSEA. The CDR3 has 13 residues. Variable domain in full (rest from reference TRBV29-1 and TRBJ2-5): SAVISQKPSRDICQRGTSLTIQCQVDSQVTMMFWYRQQPGQSLTLIATANQGSEATYESGFVIDKFPISRPNLTFSTLTVSNMSPEDSSIYLCSVRWGPQETQYFGPGTRLLVL.

This clonotype was counted at least ten times. The chain recombines TRBV4-3 with TRBJ2-1; D gene uncertain. This CDR3 has 13 residues. Deletions cut 0 bases from V and 10 bases from J, with 10 bases between. Germline V gene sequence: CDR1 LGHNA, CDR2 YSLEER. CDR3 protein: CASSQDWGREQFF. The CDR3 nucleotides read TGCGCCAGCAGCCAAGATTGGGGAAGAGAGCAGTTCTTC.

This clonotype was recorded many times. The chain couples TRBV14 to TRBJ2-7, with 8 positions matching TRBD1. The CDR3 loop spans 14 amino acids. Per germline, CDR1 SGHDN and CDR2 FVKESK. Trimming took 0 bases from V and 7 from J; bases not matched to a gene: 5. CDR3 sequence (DNA): TGTGCCAGCAGCCAAGAGCAGGGGGCGGGGGAGCAGTACTTC. Protein: CASSQEQGAGEQYF.

This clonotype appeared a few times. The gene calls are TRBV7-9 and TRBJ2-1, with 10 bases that match TRBD2. V was pared by 3 bases and J by 7 bases, with 6 bases of the junction left unmatched. The CDR3 consists of 15 residues. Germline loops: CDR1 SEHNR, CDR2 FQNEAQ (reference sequence). The DNA of the CDR3 is TGTGCCAGCAGCTTCACTAGCGGGGCCGCAAATGAGCAGTTCTTC. This sequence encodes CASSFTSGAANEQFF.

This clonotype was recorded a few times. V is TRBV27 and J is TRBJ2-7; possibly TRBD2 for D (6 bases). The V and J ends lost 6 bases and 3 bases respectively, with 21 bases between them. The CDR3 runs to 16 residues. Germline lookup yields CDR1 MNHEY and CDR2 SMNVEV (reference sequence). CDR3 amino acids: CASSPWRAGLLYEQYF. In DNA form, the CDR3 reads TGTGCCAGCAGCCCGTGGAGGGCGGGCCTACTCTACGAGCAGTACTTC.